This entry lists 17 T cell receptor beta chains sequenced from one sample in a study of blood T cell repertoires in COVID-19. The assay was immunoSEQ multiplex PCR, and TCRdb's table has in-frame clones only and misses some. The sample holds 150,000 to 200,000 clones; more than 65% are singletons and the top ten take about 10%. Sample: PBMCs or T cells enriched from blood (not recorded which). These TCRs come from a man aged 45 to 65 who had recovered from COVID-19.

With regard to this clone: At one of its ends the junction is not consistent with the germline gene, which may arise from a read error. The V and J genes are TRBV7-7 and TRBJ2-3; a weak D match, TRBD1 (5 bases). This CDR3 is 18 amino acids long. CDR1 and CDR2 from the germline V gene are SSHAT and FNYEAQ (reference sequence). CDR3 sequence reads: CASTRLGLDRSYPDTQYF. CDR3 DNA: TGTGCTAGCACCCGCTTGGGGCTAGATCGTTCGTACCCAGATACGCAGTATTTT.

The V call is TRBV29-1, the J call TRBJ2-2, with TRBD2 matching over 8 bases. The CDR3 spans 12 residues. Germline V CDR1 and CDR2: SQVTM, ANQGSEA. The CDR3, as DNA: TGCTCCGGGACTAGAGGGACCGGGGAGCTGTTTTTT. Residues: CSGTRGTGELFF.

This clone appeared a few times. The chain employs TRBV18 and TRBJ2-6, with D unclear. Germline-derived CDR1 and CDR2 are KGHSH and LQKENI. The germline V and J ends were trimmed by 3 bases and 0 bases, with 9 bases remaining between them. This CDR3 is 16 amino acids long. CDR3 region: CASSPSLLSGANVLTF. The CDR3 DNA follows: TGTGCCAGCTCACCGTCATTACTCTCTGGGGCCAACGTCCTGACTTTC.

The chain combines TRBV14 with TRBJ2-7; the D is unclear. CDR1 is SGHDN and CDR2 is FVKESK in the germline V gene. The ends were cut back, 5 bases at V and 2 bases at J, with 13 bases in the middle. There are 14 residues in the CDR3. CDR3 in DNA: TGTGCCAGCAGCTTTCTGGCCGTGCCCTACGAGCAGTACTTC. Residues: CASSFLAVPYEQYF.

The chain has TRBV27 and TRBJ2-3; 10 bases line up with TRBD2. Germline-derived CDR1 and CDR2 are MNHEY and SMNVEV (reference sequence). This CDR3 spans 16 amino acids. V lost 6 bases to trimming and J lost 3 bases; unmatched junction nucleotides: 9. CDR3 loop: CASSPTTSGNTDTQYF. For the CDR3, the DNA is TGTGCCAGCAGCCCTACCACTAGCGGGAATACAGATACGCAGTATTTT.

This clone showed up just once. The chain joins TRBV24-1 to TRBJ1-3; D ambiguous. The germline CDR1 and CDR2 sequences are KGHDR and SFDVKD. V was pared by 5 bases and J by 0 bases, with 10 bases between. This CDR3 spans 15 amino acids. CDR3 loop: CATSGSGTSGNTIYF. CDR3 DNA: TGTGCCACCAGTGGGTCAGGCACCTCTGGAAACACCATATATTTT.

V usage is TRBV9 and J usage is TRBJ2-2; D unresolved. The CDR3 is made up of 13 amino acids. Germline loops: CDR1 SGDLS, CDR2 YYNGEE. V lost 0 bases, J lost 10 bases, and 10 bases lay in between. This CDR3 is CASSVGMAPELFF. The DNA of the CDR3 is TGTGCCAGCAGCGTAGGAATGGCCCCGGAGCTGTTTTTT.

The J gene is TRBJ2-5, the V gene TRBV7-3, with 8 bases matching TRBD1. Trimming took 0 bases from V and 5 from J; bases not matched to a gene: 8. In germline, CDR1 is SGHTA, CDR2 FQGTGA. The CDR3 loop spans 16 amino acids. Here the CDR3 reads CASSLTTRTGSETQYF. DNA of the CDR3: TGTGCCAGCAGCTTAACGACAAGGACAGGGTCGGAGACCCAGTACTTC.

The chain recombines TRBV2 with TRBJ2-1; D perhaps matches TRBD1 (5 bases). Germline loops: CDR1 SNHLY, CDR2 FYNNEI. Trimming took off 3 bases at V and 8 bases at J, with 11 bases between the two ends. CDR3 length: 13 residues. The CDR3 spells CASSDGQGDEQFF. CDR3 bases: TGTGCCAGCAGTGACGGGCAGGGTGATGAGCAGTTCTTC.

The chain joins TRBV18 to TRBJ1-6; D is possibly TRBD1 (6 bases). Trimming removed 1 base at V and 5 bases at J, with 9 bases between. CDR3 length equals 15 residues. CDR1 is KGHSH and CDR2 is LQKENI in the germline V gene. The CDR3 region has the DNA TGTGCCAGCTCACCACAACAGGGAGATAATTCACCCCTCCACTTT. This translates into CASSPQQGDNSPLHF.

On this clone itself: The sample has other DNA sequences that encode this CDR3 too. The V call is TRBV20-1, the J call TRBJ2-5; 9 bases match TRBD1. CDR1 and CDR2 (germline): DFQATT, SNEGSKA (reference sequence). V gave up 6 bases and J gave up 5 bases; unmatched junction bases: 1. CDR3 length equals 11 residues. The CDR3 nucleotides are TGCAGTGCAGACAGGGGGGAGACCCAGTACTTC. Translated, it gives CSADRGETQYF.

This rearrangement joins TRBV7-3 to TRBJ1-3, with D maybe TRBD1 (5 bases). The CDR3 is 15 amino acids. Per germline, CDR1 SGHTA and CDR2 FQGTGA. The V end was cut by 2 bases, the J end by 2 bases, with 10 bases between. CDR3 coding DNA: TGTGCCAGCAGCTTAGTAGAAGGGGCTGGAAACACCATATATTTT. Encoded protein: CASSLVEGAGNTIYF.

This chain connects TRBV11-3 to TRBJ2-7; D possibly corresponds to TRBD1 (5 bases). V lost 6 bases, J lost 4 bases, and 7 bases lay in between. This CDR3 comprises 11 residues. From germline, CDR1 is SGHNT and CDR2 YENEEA. The CDR3 protein is CASSTGYEQYF. In DNA form, the CDR3 reads TGTGCCAGCAGTACAGGTTACGAGCAGTACTTC.

This CDR3 is CASSPQMGGLEKLFF. The CDR3 nucleotides read TGTGCCAGCAGCCCCCAGATGGGGGGTCTGGAAAAACTGTTTTTT. The chain is built from TRBV3-1 (or the pseudogene TRBV3-2) and TRBJ1-4; possible D gene TRBD1, 5 bases. Germline CDR1 and CDR2: LGHDT and YNNKEL (reference sequence). This CDR3 has 15 residues. V gave up 4 bases and J gave up 8 bases, with 17 bases separating them.

The chain combines TRBV5-6 with TRBJ2-1; 9 nucleotides agree with TRBD2. Germline CDR1 reads SGHDT; CDR2 reads YYEEEE. The V gene end was trimmed by 0 bases and the J gene end by 4 bases; junction bases not matched to a gene: 5. CDR3 length equals 16 residues. The CDR3: CASSLAASGAYNEQFF. The CDR3, as DNA: TGTGCCAGCAGCTTGGCGGCTAGCGGGGCGTACAATGAGCAGTTCTTC.

This sequence joins TRBV28 and TRBJ2-7; 9 bases match TRBD1. CDR1 is MDHEN and CDR2 is SYDVKM in the germline V gene. The V and J ends lost 1 base and 1 base, in that order; junction bases with no gene match: 2. There are 15 residues in the CDR3. CDR3 nucleotides: TGTGCCAGCAGTTTATCGGGGACAGGGTCCTACGAGCAGTACTTC. Translated: CASSLSGTGSYEQYF.

V gene TRBV5-1 combines with J gene TRBJ2-3, with 11 bases aligning to TRBD2. The CDR3 is 16 amino acids. The germline V gene encodes CDR1 SGHRS and CDR2 YFSETQ. V lost 4 bases and J lost 3; bases outside the gene matches: 7. The CDR3 sequence: CASSPLAGGGTDTQYF. The CDR3, as DNA: TGCGCCAGCAGCCCCCTAGCGGGAGGCGGAACAGATACGCAGTATTTT.